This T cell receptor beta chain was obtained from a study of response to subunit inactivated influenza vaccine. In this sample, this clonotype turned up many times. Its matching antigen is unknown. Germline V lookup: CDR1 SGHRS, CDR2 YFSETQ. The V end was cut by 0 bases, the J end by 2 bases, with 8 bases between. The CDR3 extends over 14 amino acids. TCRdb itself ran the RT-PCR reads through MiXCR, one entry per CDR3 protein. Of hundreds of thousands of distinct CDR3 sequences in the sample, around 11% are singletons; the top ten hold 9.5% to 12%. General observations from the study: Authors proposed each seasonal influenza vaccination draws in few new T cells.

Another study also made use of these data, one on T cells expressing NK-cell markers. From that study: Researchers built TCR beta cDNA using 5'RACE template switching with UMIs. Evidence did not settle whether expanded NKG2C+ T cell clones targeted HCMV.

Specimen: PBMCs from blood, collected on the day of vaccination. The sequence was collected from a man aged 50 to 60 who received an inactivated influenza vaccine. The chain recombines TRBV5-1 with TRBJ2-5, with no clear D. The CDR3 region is CASSLEGTQETQYF. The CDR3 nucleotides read TGCGCCAGCAGCTTGGAGGGCACTCAAGAGACCCAGTACTTC.